The rows below give T cell receptor beta chains drawn from one sample of a study of blood T cell repertoires in COVID-19. Clones were sequenced by immunoSEQ multiplex PCR, and TCRdb holds only the in-frame ones, with some missing. Of roughly 200,000 clones listed, about 88% are singletons. The sample taken for sequencing was PBMCs or T cells enriched from blood (not recorded which). All receptors derive from a woman in her twenties or thirties who had recovered from COVID-19. Both conserved end residues are part of each CDR3. The D gene is left open where the match is weak. Expanded clones get a size class; other rows say once, few or many, or leave the size out.

TGCGCCAGCAGCCAAGATCGTAGAGGGGCCAACGTCCTGACTTTC	CASSQDRRGANVLTF	TRBV4-3	.	.	TRBJ2-6
TGTGCCAGCAGCTTGGGGGGACAGGAAAGCTACGAGCAGTACTTC	CASSLGGQESYEQYF	TRBV5-4	TRBD1	once	TRBJ2-7
TGTGCCAGTAGTCGAGGCGGGGCCGCGAACACCGGGGAGCTGTTTTTT	CASSRGGAANTGELFF	TRBV19	.	once	TRBJ2-2
TGTGCCAGCAGCTTATTTGGCGGGGGGGCTCTAAACATTCAGTACTTC	CASSLFGGGALNIQYF	TRBV7-2	TRBD2	.	TRBJ2-4
TGTGCCAGCAGTGAAGCGCCAGGTCCCCTCTATGGCTACACCTTC	CASSEAPGPLYGYTF	TRBV6-1	.	.	TRBJ1-2
TGTGCCAGCAGTTTAAGCAACACTGAAGCTTTCTTT	CASSLSNTEAFF	TRBV28	.	.	TRBJ1-1
TGTGCCAGCAGCCTACTAGCTCTCTTCTCTGGGGCCAACGTCCTGACTTTC	CASSLLALFSGANVLTF	TRBV5-6	.	.	TRBJ2-6
TGTGCCATCAGTGAGTCGCAGGGCTGGGGTAATGAAAAACTGTTTTTT	CAISESQGWGNEKLFF	TRBV10-3	.	.	TRBJ1-4
TGCGCCAGCACCAGTAGCCATGAGCAGTTCTTC	CASTSSHEQFF	TRBV5-1	.	.	TRBJ2-1
TGTGCCAGCATACCTAGGACAGGGCGGAACACTGAAGCTTTCTTT	CASIPRTGRNTEAFF	TRBV6-5	TRBD1	.	TRBJ1-1
TGTGCCAGCAGCGTAGACCTAGCGGGGGGTAATGAGCAGTTCTTC	CASSVDLAGGNEQFF	TRBV9	TRBD2	.	TRBJ2-1
TGTGCCAGCAGCCAAATATACAGGGTAAGAGAGAACACTGAAGCTTTCTTT	CASSQIYRVRENTEAFF	TRBV7-9	.	.	TRBJ1-1
TGTGCCAGCAGCTTAATTCCCGGGACAAACTATGGCTACACCTTC	CASSLIPGTNYGYTF	TRBV7-9	.	.	TRBJ1-2
TGTGCCAGCAGCCAAGCTTTAGACAGAACTGACTCCTACGAGCAGTACTTC	CASSQALDRTDSYEQYF	TRBV3-1/TRBV3-2	.	.	TRBJ2-7
TGTGCCAGCGAAAAGGGGGATTTT	CASEKGDF	TRBV5-8	.	.	TRBJ1-3
TGCGCCAGTCGGGACACCCTGAAGAACACTGAAGCTTTCTTT	CASRDTLKNTEAFF	TRBV4-1	.	.	TRBJ1-1
TGCGCCAGCAGCACCAATACCGGGACAGGTTGGGGCTACACCTTC	CASSTNTGTGWGYTF	TRBV5-1	TRBD1	.	TRBJ1-2
TGCGCCAGCAGCCAAGAAGCTAGCGGGGACCGCGAGCAGTACTTC	CASSQEASGDREQYF	TRBV4-3	TRBD2	.	TRBJ2-7
TGTGCCAGCAGCTTAGGCCCGCGACAGGGGGTCATTCAGCCCCAGCATTTT	CASSLGPRQGVIQPQHF	TRBV7-2	TRBD1	.	TRBJ1-5
TGTGCCAGCAGCCGGCAAGCGCGGCCTACAGATACGCAGTATTTT	CASSRQARPTDTQYF	TRBV3-1/TRBV3-2	.	.	TRBJ2-3
TGTGCCAGCAGTCCCTACTATCCCGGGGAGCTGTTTTTT	CASSPYYPGELFF	TRBV12-3/TRBV12-4	.	.	TRBJ2-2
TGTGCCAGCAGCCAAGCAAGTAGGCGGGGGGCTAGCACAGATACGCAGTATTTT	CASSQASRRGASTDTQYF	TRBV3-1/TRBV3-2	TRBD2	.	TRBJ2-3
TGCGCCGGTCAGGGGGCTCTAAATGGAAACACCATATATTTT	CAGQGALNGNTIYF	TRBV23-1	TRBD1	.	TRBJ1-3
TGCAGCGTTTACAGGGGAAACTCCTACGAGCAGTACTTC	CSVYRGNSYEQYF	TRBV29-1	TRBD1	.	TRBJ2-7
TGTGCCAGCAGTTATCGGGATTCTGGAAACACCATATATTTT	CASSYRDSGNTIYF	TRBV6-5	.	.	TRBJ1-3
TGTGCCAGCAGTTATAACAGGGGGAATCAGCCCCAGCATTTT	CASSYNRGNQPQHF	TRBV6-5	TRBD1	.	TRBJ1-5
TGTGCCAGCAGTCAAAGCGGGGGGCGCCCCTACAATGAGCAGTTCTTC	CASSQSGGRPYNEQFF	TRBV27	TRBD2	.	TRBJ2-1
TGTGCCAGTAGTACCCGGACAGGGCACCGAGTGTACTTC	CASSTRTGHRVYF	TRBV19	TRBD1	.	TRBJ2-7
TGTGCCAGCAGCCCCGGACATTCAGGAAACACCATATATTTT	CASSPGHSGNTIYF	TRBV3-1/TRBV3-2	.	.	TRBJ1-3
TGTGCCAGCAGCCAGGCAGGCTACTATGGCTACACCTTC	CASSQAGYYGYTF	TRBV7-2	.	.	TRBJ1-2
TGCGCCAGCAAGGGACAGGCCTCCTACGAGCAGTACTTC	CASKGQASYEQYF	TRBV23-1	TRBD1	.	TRBJ2-7
TGCGCCAGCAGCTTGGATTCAGGGAGCAATCAGCCCCAGCATTTT	CASSLDSGSNQPQHF	TRBV5-1	.	few	TRBJ1-5
TGTGCCAGCAGCCAAGACTCCATGACCCCGGCCCGGACAGGGTTAAATGAAAAACTGTTTTTT	CASSQDSMTPARTGLNEKLFF	TRBV4-2	TRBD1	.	TRBJ1-4
TGTGCCAGTACCTACGGAGGGGCCTATGGCTACACCTTC	CASTYGGAYGYTF	TRBV19	.	.	TRBJ1-2
TGTGCCAGCAGCCCCCGTAGTAGCGGGGGGGCGGATACGCAGTATTTT	CASSPRSSGGADTQYF	TRBV7-3	TRBD2	.	TRBJ2-3
TGTGCCAGCAGCCCGACAGGGGCCACCTACGAGCAGTACTTC	CASSPTGATYEQYF	TRBV7-8	TRBD1	.	TRBJ2-7